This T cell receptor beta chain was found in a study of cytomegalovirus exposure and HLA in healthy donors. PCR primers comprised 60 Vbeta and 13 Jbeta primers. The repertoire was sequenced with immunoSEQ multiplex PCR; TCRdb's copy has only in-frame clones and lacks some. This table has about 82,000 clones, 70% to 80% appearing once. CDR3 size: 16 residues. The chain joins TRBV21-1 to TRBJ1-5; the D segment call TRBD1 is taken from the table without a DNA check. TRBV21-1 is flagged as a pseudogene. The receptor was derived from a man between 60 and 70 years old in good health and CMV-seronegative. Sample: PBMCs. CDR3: CASSKGRGRKNQPQHF. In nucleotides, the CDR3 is TGTGCCAGCAGCAAAGGCAGGGGGAGGAAGAATCAGCCCCAGCATTTT.